This TCR beta chain was captured in a study of T-cell reconstitution after alpha-beta-depleted transplantation in children. Study-wide points: T cells produced anew were the main source of T-cell counts and diversity one year after transplant. Reportedly, alpha-beta T cells present about two months post-transplant originated from several hundred expanded clones of graft origin. Recipient T cells and thymic progenitors that survived gave rise to the high TCRbeta diversity observed at day 60 in some patients.

This sample's TCRbeta library carried unique molecular identifier barcodes. TCRdb itself ran the PCR reads through MiXCR, one entry per CDR3 protein. Among some 840,000 distinct CDR3 sequences listed, roughly 15% were seen once. This CDR3 has 16 amino acids. CDR1 is SGHDT and CDR2 is YYEEEE in the germline V gene. V gave up 4 bases and J gave up 3 bases; unmatched junction bases: 6. This clonotype came up a few times. The target antigen is unknown. The chain carries TRBV5-6 and TRBJ2-7, with 14 bases aligning to TRBD2. The clonotype comes from a male patient between 5 and 17 years old who had a stem cell transplant for acute lymphoblastic leukemia, so the T cells may come from the graft donor. The sequences come from PBMCs, mostly from graft donor cells, collected 360 days after TCRalphabeta/CD19-depleted stem cell transplant. The CDR3, as DNA: TGTGCCAGCAGCCTGGGACTAGCGGGAGCCTTCTACGAGCAGTACTTC. Translation: CASSLGLAGAFYEQYF.